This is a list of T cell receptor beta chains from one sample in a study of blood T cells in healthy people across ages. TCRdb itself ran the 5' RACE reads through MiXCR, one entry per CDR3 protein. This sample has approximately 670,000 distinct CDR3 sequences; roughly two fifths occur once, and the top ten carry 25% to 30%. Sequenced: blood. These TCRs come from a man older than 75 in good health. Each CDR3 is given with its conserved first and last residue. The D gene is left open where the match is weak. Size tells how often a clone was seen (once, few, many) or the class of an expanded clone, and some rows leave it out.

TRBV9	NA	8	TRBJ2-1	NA	CARPEQFF	TGTGCCAGACCCGAGCAGTTCTTC
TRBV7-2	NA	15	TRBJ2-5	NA	CASSLDRVVNNEQYF	TGTGCCAGCAGCTTAGATCGGGTTGTAAACAATGAGCAGTACTTC
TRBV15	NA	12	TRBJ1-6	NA	CATSIEDSPLHF	TGTGCCACCAGCATTGAGGATTCACCCCTCCACTTT
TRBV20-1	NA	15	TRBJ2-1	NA	CSARDGRGRQETQFF	TGCAGTGCTAGAGACGGGAGAGGTCGGCAAGAGACCCAGTTCTTC
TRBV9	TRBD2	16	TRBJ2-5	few	CASSLGLAGALGTQYF	TGTGCCAGCAGCCTCGGACTAGCGGGAGCCTTAGGGACCCAGTACTTC
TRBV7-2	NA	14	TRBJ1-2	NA	CASSLAFDSYGYTF	TGTGCCAGCAGCTTAGCATTCGATTCTTATGGCTACACCTTC
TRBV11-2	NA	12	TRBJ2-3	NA	CVSSFQGDTQYF	TGTGTCAGCAGCTTTCAGGGGGATACGCAGTATTTT
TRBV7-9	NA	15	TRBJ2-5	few	CASSLGGRLQETQYF	TGTGCCAGCAGCTTAGGCGGGCGCCTACAAGAGACCCAGTACTTC
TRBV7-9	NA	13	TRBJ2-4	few	CASSREGTTRRYF	TGTGCCAGCAGCCGAGAAGGGACGACTAGGCGGTACTTC
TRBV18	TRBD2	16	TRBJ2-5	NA	CANSPPGGGLRETQYF	TGTGCCAACTCACCACCAGGCGGGGGACTGAGGGAGACCCAGTACTTC